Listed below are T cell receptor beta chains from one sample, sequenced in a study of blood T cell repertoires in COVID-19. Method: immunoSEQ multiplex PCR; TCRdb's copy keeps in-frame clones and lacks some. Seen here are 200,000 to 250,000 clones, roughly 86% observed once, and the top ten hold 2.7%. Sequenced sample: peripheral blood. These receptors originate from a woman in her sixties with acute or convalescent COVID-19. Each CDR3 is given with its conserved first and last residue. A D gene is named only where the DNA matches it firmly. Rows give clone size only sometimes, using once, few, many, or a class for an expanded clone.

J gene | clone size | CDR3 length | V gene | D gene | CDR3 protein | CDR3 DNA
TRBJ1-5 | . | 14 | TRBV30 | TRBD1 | CAWTRQGASQPQHF | TGTGCCTGGACCCGTCAGGGGGCTAGTCAGCCCCAGCATTTT
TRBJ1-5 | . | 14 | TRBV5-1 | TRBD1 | CASSIIQGNQPQHF | TGCGCCAGCAGCATTATACAGGGGAATCAGCCCCAGCATTTT
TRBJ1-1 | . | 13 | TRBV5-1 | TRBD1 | CASSGQGGTEAFF | TGCGCCAGCAGTGGACAGGGGGGCACTGAAGCTTTCTTT
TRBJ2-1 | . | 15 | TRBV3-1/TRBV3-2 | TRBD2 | CASSQDSGTSNEQFF | TGTGCCAGCAGCCAAGATTCTGGGACTAGCAATGAGCAGTTCTTC
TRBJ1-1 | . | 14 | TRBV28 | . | CASSLVGRNTEAFF | TGTGCCAGCAGTTTGGTTGGCAGGAACACTGAAGCTTTCTTT
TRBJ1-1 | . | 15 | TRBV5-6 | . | CASSLVTGMNTEAFF | TGTGCCAGCAGCTTGGTAACAGGGATGAACACTGAAGCTTTCTTT
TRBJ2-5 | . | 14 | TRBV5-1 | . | CASSLGLGGETQYF | TGCGCCAGCAGCTTGGGTCTAGGAGGAGAGACCCAGTACTTC
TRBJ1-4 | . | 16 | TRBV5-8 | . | CASSPQGFGTNEKLFF | TGTGCCAGCAGCCCCCAGGGTTTTGGAACTAATGAAAAACTGTTTTTT
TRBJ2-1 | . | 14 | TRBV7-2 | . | CASSLDLGVNEQFF | TGTGCCAGCAGCTTAGACCTAGGGGTGAATGAGCAGTTCTTC
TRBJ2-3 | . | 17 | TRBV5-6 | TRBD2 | CASSLLGGTSVTDTQYF | TGTGCCAGCAGCTTGTTAGGAGGGACTAGCGTCACAGATACGCAGTATTTT
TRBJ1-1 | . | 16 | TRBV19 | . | CASSKSRSAVNTEAFF | TGTGCCAGTAGTAAATCGAGGTCCGCCGTGAACACTGAAGCTTTCTTT
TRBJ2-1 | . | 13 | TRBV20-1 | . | CSASPRARNEQFF | TGCAGTGCTAGTCCCAGGGCCCGTAATGAGCAGTTCTTC
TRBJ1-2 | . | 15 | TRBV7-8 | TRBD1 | CASSSGQGGNYGYTF | TGTGCCAGCAGCTCGGGACAGGGGGGAAACTATGGCTACACCTTC
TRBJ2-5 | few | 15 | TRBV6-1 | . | CASSEHGQGPETQYF | TGTGCCAGCAGTGAACACGGGCAGGGCCCAGAGACCCAGTACTTC
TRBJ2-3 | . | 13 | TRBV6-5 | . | CASSRTPTDTQYF | TGTGCCAGCAGCCGTACACCCACAGATACGCAGTATTTT
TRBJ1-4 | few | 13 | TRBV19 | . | CASSVVLNEKLFF | TGTGCCAGTAGTGTTGTCCTTAATGAAAAACTGTTTTTT
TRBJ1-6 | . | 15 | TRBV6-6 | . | CASSYTGTTDSPLHF | TGTGCCAGCAGTTACACTGGGACAACCGATTCACCCCTCCACTTT
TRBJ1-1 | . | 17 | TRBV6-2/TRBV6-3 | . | CASSYPTGGRMNTEAFF | TGTGCCAGCAGTTACCCCACAGGCGGCCGTATGAACACTGAAGCTTTCTTT
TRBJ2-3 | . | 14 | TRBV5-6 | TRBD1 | CASSWDSLTDTQYF | TGTGCCAGCAGCTGGGACAGCCTCACAGATACGCAGTATTTT
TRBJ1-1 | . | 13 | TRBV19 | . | CASSAGLNTEAFF | TGTGCCAGTAGTGCTGGACTCAACACTGAAGCTTTCTTT
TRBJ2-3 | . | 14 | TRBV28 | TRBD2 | CASSTTSRSDTQYF | TGTGCCAGCAGTACGACTAGCAGGTCCGATACGCAGTATTTT
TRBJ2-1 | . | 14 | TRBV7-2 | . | CASKTASGYNEQFF | TGTGCCAGCAAAACCGCGTCAGGGTACAATGAGCAGTTCTTC
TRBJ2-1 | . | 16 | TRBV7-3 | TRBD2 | CASSQKRGAVYNEQFF | TGTGCCAGCAGCCAAAAGCGGGGGGCCGTCTACAATGAGCAGTTCTTC
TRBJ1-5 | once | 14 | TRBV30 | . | CAWSPGDSNQPQHF | TGTGCCTGGAGCCCCGGAGATAGCAATCAGCCCCAGCATTTT
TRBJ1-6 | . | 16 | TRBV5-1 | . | CASSQDSLLNNSPLHF | TGCGCCAGCAGCCAGGACAGCCTCTTGAATAATTCACCCCTCCACTTT
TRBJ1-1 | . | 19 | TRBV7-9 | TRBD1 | CASSSIPGQGRGMNTEAFF | TGTGCCAGCAGCTCGATACCGGGACAGGGAAGAGGTATGAACACTGAAGCTTTCTTT
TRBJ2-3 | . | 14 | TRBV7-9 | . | CASSRDSSTDTQYF | TGTGCCAGCAGTCGGGACTCCAGCACAGATACGCAGTATTTT
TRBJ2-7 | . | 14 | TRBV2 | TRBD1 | CASSARQGVGEQYF | TGTGCCAGCAGTGCCCGACAGGGGGTGGGAGAGCAGTACTTC
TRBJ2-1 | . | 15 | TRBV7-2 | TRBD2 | CASSSLAGGRYEQFF | TGTGCCAGCAGCTCTCTAGCGGGAGGGCGCTATGAGCAGTTCTTC
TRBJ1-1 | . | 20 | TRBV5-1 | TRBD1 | CASSLAGQGALIALNTEAFF | TGCGCCAGCAGCTTGGCTGGACAGGGGGCTCTAATAGCGCTGAACACTGAAGCTTTCTTT
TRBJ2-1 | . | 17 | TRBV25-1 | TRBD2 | CASSNWDGRGAGNEQFF | TGTGCCAGCAGTAACTGGGACGGGAGGGGCGCAGGGAATGAGCAGTTCTTC
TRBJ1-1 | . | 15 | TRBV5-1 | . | CASSIYSSLNTEAFF | TGCGCCAGCAGCATCTACAGCAGTTTGAACACTGAAGCTTTCTTT
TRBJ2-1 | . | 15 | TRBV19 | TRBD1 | CASSKPRGLNNEQFF | TGTGCCAGTAGCAAGCCCAGGGGGCTGAACAATGAGCAGTTCTTC
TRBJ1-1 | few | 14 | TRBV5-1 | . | CASSLTGINTEAFF | TGCGCCAGCAGCTTGACAGGGATTAACACTGAAGCTTTCTTT
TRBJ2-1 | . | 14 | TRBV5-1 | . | CASSGTGLRNEQFF | TGCGCCAGCAGCGGAACAGGGTTGCGCAATGAGCAGTTCTTC
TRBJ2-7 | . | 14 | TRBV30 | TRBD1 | CAWRTGQGEVEQYF | TGTGCCTGGAGGACCGGACAGGGAGAAGTCGAGCAGTACTTC
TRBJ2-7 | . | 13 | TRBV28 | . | CASSSSGGYEQYF | TGTGCCAGCAGCTCGAGCGGAGGGTACGAGCAGTACTTC
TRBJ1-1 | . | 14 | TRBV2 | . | CASSRGGVGTEAFF | TGTGCCAGTAGTCGAGGGGGTGTAGGCACTGAAGCTTTCTTT
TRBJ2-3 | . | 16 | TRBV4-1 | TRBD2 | CASSTRTSGAADTQYF | TGCGCCAGCAGCACCCGGACTAGCGGGGCTGCAGATACGCAGTATTTT
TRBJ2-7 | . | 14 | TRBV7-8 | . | CASSLGGNSYEQYF | TGTGCCAGCAGCTTAGGAGGCAACTCCTACGAGCAGTACTTC
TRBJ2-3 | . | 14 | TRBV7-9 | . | CASSLVLRSDTQYF | TGTGCCAGCAGCTTAGTCCTAAGATCAGATACGCAGTATTTT
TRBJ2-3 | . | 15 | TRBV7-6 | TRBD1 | CASKRAGTGSDTQYF | TGTGCCAGCAAACGGGCCGGGACAGGATCCGATACGCAGTATTTT
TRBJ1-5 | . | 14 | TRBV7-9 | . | CASSLVGTNQPQHF | TGTGCCAGCAGCTTGGTGGGCACAAATCAGCCCCAGCATTTT
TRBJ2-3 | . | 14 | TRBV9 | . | CASSVAGSTDTQYF | TGTGCCAGCAGCGTTGCGGGTAGCACAGATACGCAGTATTTT
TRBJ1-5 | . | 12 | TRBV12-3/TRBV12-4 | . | CASRGYNQPQHF | TGTGCCAGCCGGGGGTACAATCAGCCCCAGCATTTT
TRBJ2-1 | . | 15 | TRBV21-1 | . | CASSKVGTRCKSRFF | TGTGCCAGCAGCAAAGTAGGCACGAGGTGTAAGTCGAGGTTCTTC